Described below is a single T cell receptor (beta chain) sequence and its context. In the study's own analysis: Amplification of reference gene primers was used by the study to estimate nucleated cell counts. Sequencing was performed with immunoSEQ multiplex PCR; in TCRdb, only in-frame clones are kept and a portion is missing. Clone size and the V and J calls come from that table; the DNA yielded D and trimming. The table lists under 45,000 clones, over 75% of them singletons. The data originate from a study of blood T cell repertoires in COVID-19. Across the study: Nucleic acid was either cDNA or gDNA, and it came from T cells, B-cell-depleted T cells, or PBMCs.

The sample was peripheral blood. The source is a human donor in a cohort sampled during active COVID-19.

This CDR3 is CATSEGDRDSNGYTF. The DNA for the CDR3 is TGTGCCACCAGCGAAGGGGACAGGGATAGTAATGGCTACACCTTC. The chain recombines TRBV15 with TRBJ1-2; 9 nucleotides agree with TRBD1. In germline, CDR1 is LNHNV, CDR2 YYDKDF (reference sequence). Trimming removed 5 bases from V and 6 bases from J; junction bases left unmatched: 10. This CDR3 region has 15 residues.